The 10 T cell receptor beta chains listed next were all sequenced from one sample in a study of identical twins. TCRdb reanalysed the 5' RACE reads using MiXCR and keeps one entry per CDR3 protein. The data hold some 330,000 distinct CDR3 sequences, with around 9.7% observed a single time. What was sequenced was naive T cells sorted from blood. These receptors came from a woman in her forties or fifties in good health.

The chain uses TRBV20-1 and TRBJ2-3; 10 nucleotides line up with TRBD2. With V trimmed by 5 bases and J by 4 bases, 6 bases remained unmatched. The germline V gene encodes CDR1 DFQATT and CDR2 SNEGSKA (reference sequence). CDR3 size: 14 residues. Here the CDR3 reads CSALSGRLADTQYF. The CDR3 bases are TGCAGTGCTCTTAGCGGGAGGTTGGCAGATACGCAGTATTTT.

The chain combines TRBV6-6 with TRBJ1-4; D remains unclear. The ends were cut back, 0 bases at V and 8 bases at J, with 16 bases in the middle. Germline CDR1 reads MNHNY; CDR2 reads SVGAGI (reference sequence). This CDR3 comprises 16 residues. CDR3 loop: CASSYSTPGLREKLFF. CDR3 sequence (DNA): TGTGCCAGCAGTTACTCCACCCCCGGTCTCCGGGAAAAACTGTTTTTT.

The chain couples TRBV11-3 to TRBJ1-1; TRBD1 matches 8 bases. The CDR3 extends over 16 amino acids. CDR1 SGHNT and CDR2 YENEEA come from the germline V gene. Trimming removed 0 bases from V and 1 base from J; junction bases left unmatched: 4. CDR3 sequence (DNA): TGTGCCAGCAGCTTAGATTGGACAGGGACGAACACTGAAGCTTTCTTT. Translation: CASSLDWTGTNTEAFF.

Ten or more counts support this clonotype. CDR3 sequence: CASSLTSGHEQYV. The CDR3 bases are TGTGCCAGCAGCTTGACTAGCGGGCACGAGCAGTACGTC. The chain has TRBV12-3 or TRBV12-4 and TRBJ2-7; 10 bases are shared with TRBD2. The length of the CDR3 is 13 residues. The trim removed 6 bases at V and 5 bases at J, leaving 4 bases unmatched.

The chain couples TRBV20-1 to TRBJ2-4, with no clear D. The CDR3 runs 14 residues. V was trimmed by 4 bases and J by 0 bases, leaving 10 bases between them. Germline V CDR1 and CDR2: DFQATT, SNEGSKA (reference sequence). The CDR3, as DNA: TGCAGTGCTACCGTGGCGGTAGCCAAAAACATTCAGTACTTC. This codes for CSATVAVAKNIQYF.

The chain uses TRBV3-1 and TRBJ2-1; 7 bases align to TRBD2. From germline, CDR1 is LGHDT and CDR2 YNNKEL (reference sequence). There are 12 residues in the CDR3. V gave up 6 bases and J gave up 10 bases; unmatched junction bases: 6. Written as DNA, the CDR3 is TGTGCCAGCAGGTCCTCGGGACTAGAGCAGTTCTTC. Translation: CASRSSGLEQFF.

The V gene is TRBV3-1, the J gene TRBJ2-7; 8 positions agree with TRBD2. Germline CDR1 LGHDT, CDR2 YNNKEL (reference sequence). The CDR3 runs 15 residues. Germline trimming cut 4 bases from V and 3 bases from J; bases unmatched to any gene: 8. The CDR3 coding sequence is TGTGCCAGCAGCCGCGTGGCGGGAGGAAGCTACGAGCAGTACTTC. Translating gives CASSRVAGGSYEQYF.

This clonotype was seen more than once but under ten times. CDR3 sequence: CASSGAGSGAGETQYF. CDR3 coding DNA: TGTGCCAGCAGTGGGGCTGGTTCTGGTGCAGGAGAGACCCAGTACTTC. The chain joins TRBV2 to TRBJ2-5, with D unclear. Germline-derived CDR1 and CDR2 are SNHLY and FYNNEI. Trimming took 4 bases from V and 4 from J, leaving 19 bases between them. CDR3 length: 16 residues.

This clonotype has only a few counts. This rearrangement joins TRBV6-1 to TRBJ2-2; TRBD1 matches at 7 bases. Germline V CDR1 and CDR2: MNHNS, SASEGT. V was pared by 2 bases and J by 6 bases, with 3 bases of the junction left unmatched. CDR3 length equals 14 residues. The CDR3 coding sequence is TGTGCCAGCAGTGAAATCCAGGGGGCCGGGGAGCTGTTTTTT. The encoded protein is CASSEIQGAGELFF.

This clonotype was detected many times. CDR3 residues: CASSLLGFYEQYV. The CDR3 DNA is TGTGCCAGCAGCTTACTCGGGTTTTACGAGCAGTACGTC. V and J are TRBV11-2 and TRBJ2-7, with D uncertain. The V gene's germline CDR1 is SGHAT and CDR2 FQNNGV. This CDR3 contains 13 residues. V lost 2 bases and J lost 4, with 9 bases in between.